This entry is about one TCR beta chain. V lost 3 bases, J lost 5 bases, and 8 bases stayed unmatched. CDR1 is SGHTA and CDR2 is FQGTGA in the germline V gene. This CDR3 has 15 amino acids. The data were obtained in a study of cytomegalovirus exposure and HLA in healthy donors. Vbeta (60) and Jbeta (13) primers were used in the PCR. Clones were sequenced by immunoSEQ multiplex PCR, and TCRdb holds only the in-frame ones, with some missing. The sample has roughly 150,000 clones, about 76% seen once. The gene calls are TRBV7-3 and TRBJ2-5; 8 positions agree with TRBD2. The sequenced sample was PBMCs. The clonotype originates from a woman between 18 and 30 years old in good health and CMV-seropositive. CDR3 DNA sequence: TGTGCCAGCAGCTTTACGGGGGGGCGGTGGGAGACCCAGTACTTC. Residues: CASSFTGGRWETQYF.